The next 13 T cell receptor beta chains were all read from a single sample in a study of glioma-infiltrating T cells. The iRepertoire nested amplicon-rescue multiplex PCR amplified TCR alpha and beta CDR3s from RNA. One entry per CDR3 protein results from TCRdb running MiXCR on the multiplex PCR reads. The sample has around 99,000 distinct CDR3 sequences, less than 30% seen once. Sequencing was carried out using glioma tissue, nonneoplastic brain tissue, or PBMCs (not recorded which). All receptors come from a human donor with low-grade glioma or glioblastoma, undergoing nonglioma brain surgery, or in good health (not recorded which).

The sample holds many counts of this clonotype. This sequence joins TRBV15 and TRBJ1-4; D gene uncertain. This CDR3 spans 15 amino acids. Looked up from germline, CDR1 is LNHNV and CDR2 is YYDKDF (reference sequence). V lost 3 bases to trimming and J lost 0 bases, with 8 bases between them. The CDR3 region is CATSSNPATNEKLFF. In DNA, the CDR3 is TGTGCCACCAGCAGCAATCCTGCAACTAATGAAAAACTGTTTTTT.

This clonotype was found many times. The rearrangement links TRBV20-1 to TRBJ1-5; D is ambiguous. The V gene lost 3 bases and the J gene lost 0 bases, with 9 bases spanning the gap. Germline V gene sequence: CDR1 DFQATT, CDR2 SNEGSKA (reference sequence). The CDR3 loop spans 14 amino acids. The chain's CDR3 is CSASSGFSNQPQHF. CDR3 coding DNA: TGCAGTGCTAGTTCCGGGTTTAGCAATCAGCCCCAGCATTTT.

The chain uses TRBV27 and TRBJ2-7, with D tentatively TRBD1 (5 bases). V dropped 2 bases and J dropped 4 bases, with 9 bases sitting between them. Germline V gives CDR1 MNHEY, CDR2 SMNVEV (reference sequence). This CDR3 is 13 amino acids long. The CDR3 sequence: CASSLQGMYEQYF. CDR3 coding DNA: TGTGCCAGCAGTTTACAGGGAATGTACGAGCAGTACTTC.

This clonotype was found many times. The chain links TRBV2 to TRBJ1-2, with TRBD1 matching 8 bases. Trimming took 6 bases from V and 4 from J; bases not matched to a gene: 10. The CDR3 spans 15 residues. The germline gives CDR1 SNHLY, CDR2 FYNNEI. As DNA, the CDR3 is TGTGCCAGCAGGGGGGACAGGCTAACCAGCTATGGCTACACCTTC. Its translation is CASRGDRLTSYGYTF.

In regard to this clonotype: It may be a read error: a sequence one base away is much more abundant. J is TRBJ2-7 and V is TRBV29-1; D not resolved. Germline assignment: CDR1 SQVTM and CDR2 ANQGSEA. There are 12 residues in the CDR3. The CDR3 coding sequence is TGCAGCGTTGGAGACTTCGTTGGGTTGCAGCACTTC. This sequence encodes CSVGDFVGLQHF.

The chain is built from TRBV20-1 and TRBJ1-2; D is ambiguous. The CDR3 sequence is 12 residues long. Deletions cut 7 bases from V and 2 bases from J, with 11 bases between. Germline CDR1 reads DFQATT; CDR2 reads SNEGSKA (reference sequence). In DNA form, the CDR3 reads TGCAGTGATAGCGGAGACAACTATGGCTACACCTTC. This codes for CSDSGDNYGYTF.

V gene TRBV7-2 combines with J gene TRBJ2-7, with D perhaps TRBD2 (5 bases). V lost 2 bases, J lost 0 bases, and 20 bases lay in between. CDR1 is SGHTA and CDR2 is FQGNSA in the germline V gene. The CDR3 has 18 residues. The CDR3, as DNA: TGTGCCAGCAGCTTATCCAGCCCGAGGCGGGCGAGCTCCTACGAGCAGTACTTC. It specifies CASSLSSPRRASSYEQYF.

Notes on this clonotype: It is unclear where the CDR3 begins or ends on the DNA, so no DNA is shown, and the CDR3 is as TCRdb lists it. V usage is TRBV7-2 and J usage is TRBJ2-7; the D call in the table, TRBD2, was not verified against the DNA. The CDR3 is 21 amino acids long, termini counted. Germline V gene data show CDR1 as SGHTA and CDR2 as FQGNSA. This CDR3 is CASSFYICSARDWDSTYEQYF.

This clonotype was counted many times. For the CDR3, the DNA is TGTGCCAGCAGTCACCTGGACACCGGGGAGCTGTTTTTT. It translates to CASSHLDTGELFF. This sequence joins TRBV27 and TRBJ2-2; D is ambiguous. In germline, CDR1 is MNHEY, CDR2 SMNVEV (reference sequence). V lost 5 bases, J lost 3 bases, and 7 bases lay in between. The CDR3 loop spans 13 amino acids.

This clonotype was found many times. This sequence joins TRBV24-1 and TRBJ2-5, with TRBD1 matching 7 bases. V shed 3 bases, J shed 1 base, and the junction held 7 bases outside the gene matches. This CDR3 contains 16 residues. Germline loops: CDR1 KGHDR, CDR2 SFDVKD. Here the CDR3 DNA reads TGTGCCACCAGTGATACGGGACAGTTTTTCCAAGAGACCCAGTACTTC. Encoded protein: CATSDTGQFFQETQYF.

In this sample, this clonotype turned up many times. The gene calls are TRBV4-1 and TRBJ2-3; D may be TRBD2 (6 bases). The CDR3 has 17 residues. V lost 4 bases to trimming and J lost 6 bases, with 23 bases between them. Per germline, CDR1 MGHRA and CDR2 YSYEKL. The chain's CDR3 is CASSRLGGNLGADTQYF. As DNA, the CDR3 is TGCGCCAGCAGCCGCTTGGGGGGTAATCTAGGGGCGGATACGCAGTATTTT.

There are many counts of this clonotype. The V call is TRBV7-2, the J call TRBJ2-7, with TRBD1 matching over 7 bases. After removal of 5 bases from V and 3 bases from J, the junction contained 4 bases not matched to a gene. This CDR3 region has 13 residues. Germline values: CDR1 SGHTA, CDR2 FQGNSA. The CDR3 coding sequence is TGTGCCAGCAGCCAACGGACAGGCTACGAGCAGTACTTC. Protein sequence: CASSQRTGYEQYF.

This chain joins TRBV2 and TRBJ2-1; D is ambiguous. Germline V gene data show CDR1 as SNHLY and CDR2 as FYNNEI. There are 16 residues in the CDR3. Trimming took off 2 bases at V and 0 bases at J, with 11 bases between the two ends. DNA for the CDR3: TGTGCCAGCAGTGAATGGCGGCGGAGCTCCTACAATGAGCAGTTCTTC. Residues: CASSEWRRSSYNEQFF.